Following are 22 T cell receptor beta chains from one sample sequenced in a study of CXCR3-negative and CXCR3-positive naive CD8 T cells. General observations from the study: Naive cells with CXCR3 showed TRB CDR3s that were more hydrophobic than those in CXCR3-negative naive cells.

The libraries of TRB cDNA were constructed through 5' RACE using UMI labels. TCRdb re-called the 5' RACE reads and catalogs CDR3 proteins one per entry, DNA excluded. The sample totals around 63,000 distinct CDR3 sequences; its top ten clones hold around 4.9%. What these receptors recognize is not known. The specimen was naive CXCR3+ CD8+ T cells from blood. Subset meaning: CD45RO-CCR7+CD27+CD95- naive CD8+ T cells expressing CXCR3 (TNR3+). All receptors derive from a human donor in good health. Some clones in this sample may be carry-over from other donors' samples.

V is TRBV28 and J is TRBJ2-7; TCRdb lists TRBD1, though no DNA is available to test this call. Germline CDR1 MDHEN, CDR2 SYDVKM. The length of the CDR3 is 15 residues. The CDR3 spells CASSFVSHGAYEQYF.

The chain couples TRBV20-1 to TRBJ2-7; TCRdb picks TRBD1, but there is no DNA to check that call. The CDR3 is made up of 14 amino acids. CDR1 DFQATT and CDR2 SNEGSKA come from the germline V gene (reference sequence). The CDR3 protein is CSARDPRGIYEQYF.

The chain combines TRBV14 with TRBJ2-3. Germline-derived CDR1 and CDR2 are SGHDN and FVKESK. This CDR3 region has 12 residues. The CDR3 here is CASSQVSDTQYF.

The CDR3 protein is CASRDMVSYEQYF. The chain combines TRBV27 with TRBJ2-7; TCRdb picks TRBD1, but there is no DNA to check that call. Germline V gene lookup returns CDR1 MNHEY and CDR2 SMNVEV (reference sequence). This CDR3 is 13 amino acids long.

The CDR3 spells CASSLAGVTDTQYF. This chain connects TRBV7-2 to TRBJ2-3. Germline assignment: CDR1 SGHTA and CDR2 FQGNSA. CDR3 size: 14 residues. The full variable domain, in which reference TRBV7-2 and TRBJ2-3 provide the parts outside the CDR3, is GAGVSQSPSNKVTEKGKDVELRCDPISGHTALYWYRQSLGQGLEFLIYFQGNSAPDKSGLPSDRFSAERTGGSVSTLTIQRTQQEDSAVYLCASSLAGVTDTQYFGPGTRLTVL.

The chain links TRBV20-1 to TRBJ2-7. CDR3 length: 15 residues. Germline values: CDR1 DFQATT, CDR2 SNEGSKA (reference sequence). CDR3 in amino acids: CSARFPSGDHYEQYF.

This sequence joins TRBV6-2 or TRBV6-3 and TRBJ2-3; the TRBD2 assignment by TCRdb is unverifiable without DNA. The V gene's germline CDR1 is MNHEY and CDR2 SVGEGT. The CDR3 has 14 residues. CDR3 residues: CASNPGPITDTQYF.

The V call is TRBV29-1, the J call TRBJ2-7; TCRdb indicates TRBD1, and absent DNA this call remains unverified. The CDR3 length is 15 residues. CDR1 is SQVTM and CDR2 is ANQGSEA in the germline V gene. The CDR3 sequence is CSVALGLVNSYEQYF.

The chain combines TRBV29-1 with TRBJ1-1. The CDR3 consists of 12 residues. CDR1 is SQVTM and CDR2 is ANQGSEA in the germline V gene. The CDR3 region is CSVPHENTEAFF.

The genes are TRBV28 and TRBJ2-1. This CDR3 is 15 amino acids long. Germline lookup yields CDR1 MDHEN and CDR2 SYDVKM. CDR3 sequence reads: CASSLYEQSSNEQFF. The full variable domain, in which reference TRBV28 and TRBJ2-1 provide the parts outside the CDR3, is DVKVTQSSRYLVKRTGEKVFLECVQDMDHENMFWYRQDPGLGLRLIYFSYDVKMKEKGDIPEGYSVSREKKERFSLILESASTNQTSMYLCASSLYEQSSNEQFFGPGTRLTVL.

The chain has TRBV7-2 and TRBJ2-5; TCRdb's assignment of TRBD2 cannot be checked, as there is no DNA. This CDR3 is 16 amino acids long. Germline CDR1 reads SGHTA; CDR2 reads FQGNSA. The CDR3 protein is CASSLRRGAGEETQYF.

The chain couples TRBV6-2 or TRBV6-3 to TRBJ2-1; with no DNA, the TCRdb D assignment of TRBD1 cannot be verified. Germline loops: CDR1 MNHEY, CDR2 SVGEGT. The CDR3 is 13 residues long. This CDR3 is CASSYAPVNEQFF.

The chain's CDR3 is CASSLYEGPHTEAFF. The chain uses TRBV27 and TRBJ1-1. The CDR3 runs 15 residues. The germline CDR1 and CDR2 sequences are MNHEY and SMNVEV (reference sequence).

The CDR3 reads CASSYRTGYGYTF. This chain links TRBV6-5 with TRBJ1-2; TCRdb designates TRBD1, a call that cannot be tested without DNA. This CDR3 has 13 amino acids. Per the germline V gene, CDR1 is MNHEY and CDR2 is SVGAGI.

The chain combines TRBV7-9 with TRBJ1-1. The length of the CDR3 is 11 residues. CDR1 is SEHNR, CDR2 FQNEAQ, per germline (reference sequence). The CDR3 loop reads CASSSDTEAFF. The variable domain in full, completed from reference TRBV7-9 and TRBJ1-1, reads DTGVSQNPRHKITKRGQNVTFRCDPISEHNRLYWYRQTLGQGPEFLTYFQNEAQLEKSRLLSDRFSAERPKGSFSTLEIQRTEQGDSAMYLCASSSDTEAFFGQGTRLTVV.

The V and J genes are TRBV9 and TRBJ2-2; the TCRdb call, TRBD1, lacks DNA for checking. The CDR3 length is 15 residues. Germline CDR1 is SGDLS and CDR2 is YYNGEE. The CDR3 is CASSVVGGDTGELFF.

The genes are TRBV29-1 and TRBJ2-5; TCRdb gives TRBD2 as the D gene, but with no DNA this cannot be confirmed. The CDR3 is 15 amino acids. Per the germline V gene, CDR1 is SQVTM and CDR2 is ANQGSEA. CDR3: CSVDGLAGSQETQYF.

This sequence joins TRBV11-1 and TRBJ2-7; TCRdb's D gene call, TRBD2, goes unchecked for lack of DNA. Germline V gene sequence: CDR1 SGHAT, CDR2 FQDESV (reference sequence). The CDR3 is 16 amino acids. CDR3 protein: CASSLEPGLAYYEQYF. The whole variable domain, remainder taken from reference TRBV11-1 and TRBJ2-7, is EAEVAQSPRYKITEKSQAVAFWCDPISGHATLYWYRQILGQGPELLVQFQDESVVDDSQLPKDRFSAERLKGVDSTLKIQPAELGDSAMYLCASSLEPGLAYYEQYFGPGTRLTVT.

V is TRBV7-8 and J is TRBJ2-3; TCRdb reports TRBD1, a call that lacks DNA to check it against. The CDR3 length is 16 residues. Germline V gene data show CDR1 as SGHVS and CDR2 as FQNEAQ. CDR3 loop: CASSYPGQGLEDTQYF.

The CDR3 reads CSVETSGRPKNPFEQFF. The J gene is TRBJ2-1, the V gene TRBV29-1; the D call from TCRdb, TRBD2, cannot be confirmed without DNA. The CDR3 has 17 residues. Germline values: CDR1 SQVTM, CDR2 ANQGSEA.

The chain has TRBV20-1 and TRBJ2-1. The CDR3 is made up of 15 amino acids. CDR1 is DFQATT and CDR2 is SNEGSKA in the germline V gene (reference sequence). CDR3 amino acids: CSASPTSISYNEQFF.

The V and J genes are TRBV5-1 and TRBJ1-1; the TRBD1 assignment by TCRdb is unverifiable without DNA. This CDR3 has 15 amino acids. Germline lookup yields CDR1 SGHRS and CDR2 YFSETQ. The CDR3 sequence: CASSFYDRENTEAFF.